This entry is about one T cell receptor (beta chain). The target antigen is unknown. This entry is derived from a study of T cell responses to AZD1222 COVID-19 vaccine. In germline, CDR1 is SGHTA, CDR2 FQGNSA. CDR3 length: 13 amino acids. V was shortened by 3 bases and J by 8 bases, with 13 bases between the two germline ends. Sequencing used immunoSEQ multiplex PCR; TCRdb keeps in-frame clones, though not all of them. The repertoire includes about 150,000 clones, roughly nine tenths of them detected once, and approximately 6.6% sits in the top ten. Overall study results and limits: The study reported that nearly half of spike-specific TCRs target unmutated variant regions. The study found vaccine-associated CD4 TCRs spanning spike, dominant at 160-218 and 743-854. The number of AZD1222 recipients seropositive at baseline was only five or six.

Sequenced here: peripheral blood, sampled after recovery from COVID-19. This receptor was obtained from an adult who had recovered from COVID-19. V is TRBV7-2 and J is TRBJ1-2; unclear D gene. The DNA for the CDR3 is TGTGCCAGCAGCTTCACCCAGGCTAGGGGCTACACCTTC. It translates to CASSFTQARGYTF.